This T cell receptor beta chain was profiled in a study of breast tumors, draining lymph nodes, adjacent tissues. Findings and limits, study-wide: That most tumor T cells come from lymph nodes remained unproven.

This clonotype was counted at least ten times. The antigen is not known. The lymph nodes were axillary draining lymph nodes from breast cancer patients. Germline CDR1 and CDR2: DFQATT and SNEGSKA (reference sequence). Losses at the gene ends were 5 bases for V and 6 bases for J; bases not matched to a gene: 7. The CDR3 contains 13 residues. TCRdb redid the calling of the multiplex PCR reads with MiXCR, one entry per CDR3 protein. The table has around 120,000 distinct CDR3 sequences, 20% seen once; the top ten hold around 3.5%. The receptor's source is a female donor with breast cancer. Some clones in this sample may be carry-over from other donors' samples. The gene calls are TRBV20-1 and TRBJ1-5, with 7 positions matching TRBD1. Sequenced: axillary lymph node tissue. This CDR3 is CSASRQGGQPQHF. The CDR3 DNA follows: TGCAGTGCTTCTCGACAGGGTGGTCAGCCCCAGCATTTT.